Shown below are 30 T cell receptor beta chains from a single sample sequenced in a study of blood T cell repertoires in COVID-19. TCRdb's table, derived via immunoSEQ multiplex PCR, lists solely in-frame clones and lacks some. Of 200,000 to 250,000 clones in the sample, about four fifths were seen once. Material: peripheral blood. These receptors were taken from an elderly man with acute or convalescent COVID-19.

The J gene is TRBJ2-7, the V gene TRBV2; 11 bases are a match to TRBD1. CDR1 and CDR2 (germline): SNHLY, FYNNEI. The CDR3 length is 14 residues. The trim removed 7 bases at V and 2 bases at J, leaving 4 bases unmatched. CDR3 nucleotide sequence: TGTGCCAGCAACCGGGACAGGGGGACCTACGAGCAGTACTTC. As protein: CASNRDRGTYEQYF.

The chain recombines TRBV30 with TRBJ1-5, with 8 nucleotides matching TRBD1. Losses at the gene ends were 0 bases for V and 4 bases for J; bases not matched to a gene: 17. The germline V gene has CDR1 GTSNPN and CDR2 SVGIG (reference sequence). The length of the CDR3 is 19 residues. CDR3 nucleotide sequence: TGTGCCTGGAGTGTAAAGGGCCAGGGGGCTGTACCGAGGAATCAGCCCCAGCATTTT. Protein: CAWSVKGQGAVPRNQPQHF.

This clone was recorded only once. V and J are TRBV6-5 and TRBJ2-4; D might be TRBD2 (6 bases). V was trimmed by 10 bases and J by 2 bases, leaving 18 bases between them. CDR3 length: 15 residues. In germline, CDR1 is MNHEY, CDR2 SVGAGI. The CDR3 spells CATYTEGRPKNIQYF. The CDR3 bases are TGTGCCACCTACACGGAGGGCCGTCCCAAAAACATTCAGTACTTC.

The genes are TRBV24-1 and TRBJ2-5, with 8 nucleotides matching TRBD1. The J segment lost 5 bases and the V segment lost 1 base, leaving 8 bases of the junction unmatched. There are 16 residues in the CDR3. Looked up from germline, CDR1 is KGHDR and CDR2 is SFDVKD. The CDR3 DNA sequence: TGTGCCACCAGTGATTTTCGTCGGGGACAGGAGGAGACCCAGTACTTC. This encodes CATSDFRRGQEETQYF.

The chain employs TRBV19 and TRBJ2-4, with D possibly being TRBD2 (6 bases). The ends were cut back, 8 bases at V and 2 bases at J, with 10 bases in the middle. The CDR3 loop spans 13 amino acids. In germline, CDR1 is LNHDA, CDR2 SQIVND (reference sequence). CDR3: CASAGRTKNIQYF. Written as DNA, the CDR3 is TGTGCCAGTGCGGGACGTACCAAAAACATTCAGTACTTC.

V is TRBV7-3 and J is TRBJ2-2; perhaps TRBD1 as D (6 bases). With 6 bases removed from V and 0 bases from J, the gap between germline ends came to 14 bases. CDR1 and CDR2 (germline): SGHTA, FQGTGA. CDR3 length: 16 residues. The CDR3 nucleotides are TGTGCCAGCAGTCCCCCCGGACAGCCGAACACCGGGGAGCTGTTTTTT. Amino acids: CASSPPGQPNTGELFF.

Here the CDR3 reads CASSETANQPQHF. In nucleotides, the CDR3 is TGTGCCAGCAGTGAAACAGCAAATCAGCCCCAGCATTTT. This chain links TRBV2 with TRBJ1-5, with no clear D. Per the germline V gene, CDR1 is SNHLY and CDR2 is FYNNEI. The CDR3 runs to 13 residues. The V end was cut by 2 bases, the J end by 4 bases, with 6 bases between.

Only a few counts were recorded for this clone. The chain recombines TRBV7-6 with TRBJ2-1, with a possible D match to TRBD2 (5 bases). CDR1 and CDR2 from the germline V gene are SGHVS and FNYEAQ. V gave up 4 bases and J gave up 0 bases, with 10 bases separating them. The CDR3 spans 15 residues. As DNA, the CDR3 is TGTGCCAGCAGCTCCTCTAGCTTCTCCTACAATGAGCAGTTCTTC. It yields the protein CASSSSSFSYNEQFF.

The chain joins TRBV5-6 to TRBJ2-2; the D is unclear. V was pared by 4 bases and J by 2 bases, with 12 bases between. The CDR3 length is 15 residues. In germline, CDR1 is SGHDT, CDR2 YYEEEE. In DNA form, the CDR3 reads TGTGCCAGCAGCCCTTCGTGGCTCAACACCGGGGAGCTGTTTTTT. Translated: CASSPSWLNTGELFF.

The rearrangement links TRBV5-1 to TRBJ2-2, with TRBD1 matching over 7 bases. The J segment lost 7 bases and the V segment lost 0 bases, leaving 6 bases of the junction unmatched. Germline-derived CDR1 and CDR2 are SGHRS and YFSETQ. This CDR3 has 15 amino acids. The CDR3 sequence is CASSLEGGEGGELFF. CDR3 coding DNA: TGCGCCAGCAGCTTGGAAGGGGGCGAGGGCGGGGAGCTGTTTTTT.

V usage is TRBV7-2 and J usage is TRBJ1-1; 7 positions match TRBD1. The CDR3 runs to 14 residues. The V gene end was trimmed by 4 bases and the J gene end by 5 bases; junction bases not matched to a gene: 7. CDR1 is SGHTA and CDR2 is FQGNSA in the germline V gene. CDR3 loop: CASSSSGGRTEAFF. CDR3 nucleotides: TGTGCCAGCAGCTCGTCAGGGGGGAGGACTGAAGCTTTCTTT.

The chain combines TRBV2 with TRBJ1-1; unclear D gene. CDR1 SNHLY and CDR2 FYNNEI come from the germline V gene. The V end was cut by 7 bases, the J end by 0 bases, with 12 bases between. This CDR3 is 14 amino acids long. The CDR3 sequence: CASTVGSLNTEAFF. CDR3 DNA sequence: TGTGCCAGCACCGTGGGCAGTTTGAACACTGAAGCTTTCTTT.

The chain links TRBV7-2 to TRBJ1-5; D remains ambiguous. The V end lost 3 bases, the J end lost 3 bases, and 3 bases lay between the germline ends. CDR1 is SGHTA, CDR2 FQGNSA, per germline. This CDR3 spans 12 amino acids. The DNA of the CDR3 is TGTGCCAGCAGCTTCCTCAATCAGCCCCAGCATTTT. Amino acid sequence: CASSFLNQPQHF.

This sequence joins TRBV19 and TRBJ1-3; the D gene is possibly TRBD1 (5 bases). Germline V gene lookup returns CDR1 LNHDA and CDR2 SQIVND (reference sequence). CDR3 length: 13 residues. Trimming removed 9 bases at V and 0 bases at J, with 9 bases between. This CDR3 reads CASRVGSGNTIYF. The CDR3 coding sequence is TGTGCCAGCAGGGTTGGCTCTGGAAACACCATATATTTT.

The chain has TRBV6-5 and TRBJ1-6, with a possible D match to TRBD1 (5 bases). This CDR3 is 12 amino acids long. V lost 6 bases, J lost 10 bases, and 10 bases lay in between. Germline V gene sequence: CDR1 MNHEY, CDR2 SVGAGI. The CDR3 loop reads CASRGGNSPLHF. The CDR3, as DNA: TGTGCCAGCAGGGGGGGAAACTCACCCCTCCACTTT.

This clone has only a few counts. The chain carries TRBV18 and TRBJ2-7; D possibly corresponds to TRBD1 (6 bases). Germline lookup yields CDR1 KGHSH and CDR2 LQKENI. Trimming left V 5 bases short and J 7 bases short, with 18 bases between. There are 14 residues in the CDR3. The CDR3 spells CASSSVTGDPEQYF. The CDR3, as DNA: TGTGCCAGCTCATCGGTGACAGGCGACCCTGAGCAGTACTTC. The full variable domain, with the rest looked up from reference TRBV18 and TRBJ2-7, is NAGVMQNPRHLVRRRGQEARLRCSPMKGHSHVYWYRQLPEEGLKFMVYLQKENIIDESGMPKERFSAEFPKEGPSILRIQQVVRGDSAAYFCASSSVTGDPEQYFGPGTRLTVT.

The rearrangement uses TRBV6-5 and TRBJ1-6, with a possible D match to TRBD1 (5 bases). Per germline, CDR1 MNHEY and CDR2 SVGAGI. The V gene lost 7 bases and the J gene lost 7 bases, with 17 bases spanning the gap. The CDR3 consists of 15 residues. CDR3 residues: CASTPSGGVNSPLHF. The CDR3 DNA sequence: TGTGCCAGCACCCCCTCGGGGGGAGTGAATTCACCCCTCCACTTT.

The chain joins TRBV6-5 to TRBJ1-5, with D hard to call. This CDR3 spans 13 amino acids. V lost 0 bases and J 9 bases, leaving 9 bases between the germline ends. From germline, CDR1 is MNHEY and CDR2 SVGAGI. The CDR3 DNA reads as TGTGCCAGCAGTTACTCTCTGGAGTGGCCCCAGCATTTT. As protein: CASSYSLEWPQHF.

The chain links TRBV5-1 to TRBJ1-2; no definite D call. CDR1 is SGHRS and CDR2 is YFSETQ in the germline V gene. The CDR3 sequence is 15 residues long. The V gene lost 4 bases and the J gene lost 2 bases, with 15 bases spanning the gap. CDR3 sequence reads: CASSPRGGENYGYTF. In nucleotides, the CDR3 is TGCGCCAGCAGCCCACGAGGAGGCGAAAACTATGGCTACACCTTC. The whole variable domain, remainder taken from reference TRBV5-1 and TRBJ1-2, is KAGVTQTPRYLIKTRGQQVTLSCSPISGHRSVSWYQQTPGQGLQFLFEYFSETQRNKGNFPGRFSGRQFSNSRSEMNVSTLELGDSALYLCASSPRGGENYGYTFGSGTRLTVV.

This clone was counted only a few times. This chain links TRBV7-2 with TRBJ2-1; no clear D gene. From germline, CDR1 is SGHTA and CDR2 FQGNSA. Trimming took off 5 bases at V and 4 bases at J, with 9 bases between the two ends. This CDR3 comprises 13 residues. CDR3 loop: CASSPMSYNEQFF. DNA for the CDR3: TGTGCCAGCAGCCCCATGAGTTACAATGAGCAGTTCTTC.

The chain couples TRBV12-3 or TRBV12-4 to TRBJ2-7; 8 positions match TRBD1. Trimming cost V 6 bases and J 3 bases; bases outside gene matches: 4. CDR3 length equals 13 residues. The DNA of the CDR3 is TGTGCCAGCAGCCAGGGACAGGTCTACGAGCAGTACTTC. The encoded protein is CASSQGQVYEQYF.

The rearrangement uses TRBV7-9 and TRBJ2-3, with a tentative D call TRBD2 (6 bases). Germline V lookup: CDR1 SEHNR, CDR2 FQNEAQ (reference sequence). The CDR3 covers 19 residues. V was shortened by 4 bases and J by 0 bases, with 23 bases between the two germline ends. The CDR3 DNA sequence: TGTGCCAGCAGCTCCATGATAAGCCGGGACTTCTCTAGCACAGATACGCAGTATTTT. As protein: CASSSMISRDFSSTDTQYF.

V usage is TRBV15 and J usage is TRBJ2-5; 7 bases match TRBD1. The CDR3 sequence is 15 residues long. Germline values: CDR1 LNHNV, CDR2 YYDKDF (reference sequence). V lost 0 bases and J lost 2; bases outside the gene matches: 3. This chain's CDR3 is CATSRDQGQQETQYF. CDR3 sequence (DNA): TGTGCCACCAGCAGAGATCAGGGACAGCAAGAGACCCAGTACTTC. Filled out from reference TRBV15 and TRBJ2-5, the complete variable domain reads DAMVIQNPRYQVTQFGKPVTLSCSQTLNHNVMYWYQQKSSQAPKLLFHYYDKDFNNEADTPDNFQSRRPNTSFCFLDIRSPGLGDTAMYLCATSRDQGQQETQYFGPGTRLLVL.

The gene calls are TRBV12-3 or TRBV12-4 and TRBJ2-1; D is uncertain. The CDR3 contains 11 residues. Trimming removed 6 bases at V and 4 bases at J, with 4 bases between. CDR3 loop: CASRRYNEQFF. DNA for the CDR3: TGTGCCAGCAGGAGATACAATGAGCAGTTCTTC.

This clone occurred a few times. The V call is TRBV7-2, the J call TRBJ1-4, with D possibly being TRBD1 (5 bases). Trimming removed 1 base at V and 0 bases at J, with 15 bases between. The CDR3 is made up of 18 amino acids. The V gene's germline CDR1 is SGHTA and CDR2 FQGNSA. The CDR3 DNA sequence: TGTGCCAGCAGCTTAGGTGTCCGCTCGGGGGCAACTAATGAAAAACTGTTTTTT. Translating gives CASSLGVRSGATNEKLFF.

This clone was recorded once. The chain carries TRBV24-1 and TRBJ1-5, with D possibly TRBD1 on 5 matching bases. In germline, CDR1 is KGHDR, CDR2 SFDVKD. Between the trimmed V and J ends, which lost 3 bases and 4 bases, there was a span of 30 bases. This CDR3 comprises 21 residues. CDR3 in amino acids: CATSDRPGLRASTDGNQPQHF. The CDR3 nucleotides are TGTGCCACCAGTGATCGTCCGGGCCTCAGGGCCTCTACAGACGGTAATCAGCCCCAGCATTTT.

The V and J genes are TRBV29-1 and TRBJ2-2, with TRBD2 identical over 8 bases. CDR3 length: 16 residues. J lost 3 bases, V lost 0 bases, and 6 bases had no gene match. Germline assignment: CDR1 SQVTM and CDR2 ANQGSEA. CDR3 sequence: CSVEDPAGAYTGELFF. The CDR3 DNA reads TGCAGCGTTGAAGATCCAGCGGGAGCGTACACCGGGGAGCTGTTTTTT.

This clone appeared a few times. This sequence joins TRBV5-1 and TRBJ2-7, with D possibly matching TRBD1 (6 bases). Germline V gene sequence: CDR1 SGHRS, CDR2 YFSETQ. Trimming removed 4 bases at V and 1 base at J, with 18 bases between. The CDR3 has 16 amino acids. CDR3 in DNA: TGCGCCAGCAGCCCACTTACAGGGTTGGGTTCCTACGAGCAGTACTTC. Translation: CASSPLTGLGSYEQYF.

The chain combines TRBV6-5 with TRBJ2-7; possibly TRBD1 for D (6 bases). CDR1 and CDR2 from the germline V gene are MNHEY and SVGAGI. The CDR3 runs 16 residues. The germline V and J ends were trimmed by 0 bases and 0 bases, with 12 bases remaining between them. The CDR3 coding sequence is TGTGCCAGCAGTTACTCTGGGGGCCTAAGCTCCTACGAGCAGTACTTC. Protein sequence: CASSYSGGLSSYEQYF.

The chain has TRBV7-2 and TRBJ2-7, with D possibly being TRBD2 (5 bases). V lost 0 bases to trimming and J lost 3 bases, with 15 bases between them. CDR3 length: 16 residues. Germline V gene data show CDR1 as SGHTA and CDR2 as FQGNSA. The chain's CDR3 is CASSLARTRAGYEQYF. CDR3 DNA: TGTGCCAGCAGCTTAGCCAGGACGAGGGCTGGCTACGAGCAGTACTTC. The entire variable domain, with the rest obtained from reference TRBV7-2 and TRBJ2-7, is as follows: GAGVSQSPSNKVTEKGKDVELRCDPISGHTALYWYRQSLGQGLEFLIYFQGNSAPDKSGLPSDRFSAERTGGSVSTLTIQRTQQEDSAVYLCASSLARTRAGYEQYFGPGTRLTVT.